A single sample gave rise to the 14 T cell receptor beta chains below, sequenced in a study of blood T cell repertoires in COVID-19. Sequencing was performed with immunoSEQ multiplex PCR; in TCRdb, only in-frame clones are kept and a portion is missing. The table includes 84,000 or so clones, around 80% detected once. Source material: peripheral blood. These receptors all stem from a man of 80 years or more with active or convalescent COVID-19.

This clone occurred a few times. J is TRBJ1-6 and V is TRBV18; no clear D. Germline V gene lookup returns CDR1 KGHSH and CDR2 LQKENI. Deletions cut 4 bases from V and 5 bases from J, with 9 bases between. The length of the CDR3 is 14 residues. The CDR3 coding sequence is TGTGCCAGCTCACAGGACGGGAATAATTCACCCCTCCACTTT. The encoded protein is CASSQDGNNSPLHF. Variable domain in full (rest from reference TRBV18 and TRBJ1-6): NAGVMQNPRHLVRRRGQEARLRCSPMKGHSHVYWYRQLPEEGLKFMVYLQKENIIDESGMPKERFSAEFPKEGPSILRIQQVVRGDSAAYFCASSQDGNNSPLHFGNGTRLTVT.

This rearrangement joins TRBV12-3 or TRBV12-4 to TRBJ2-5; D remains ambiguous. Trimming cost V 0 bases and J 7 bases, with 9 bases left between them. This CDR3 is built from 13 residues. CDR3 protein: CASSLALVGTQYF. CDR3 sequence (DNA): TGTGCCAGCAGTTTAGCCCTAGTTGGGACCCAGTACTTC.

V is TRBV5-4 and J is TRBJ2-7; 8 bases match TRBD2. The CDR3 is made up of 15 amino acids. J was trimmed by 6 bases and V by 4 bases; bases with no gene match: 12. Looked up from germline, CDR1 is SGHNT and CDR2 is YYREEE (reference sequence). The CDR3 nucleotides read TGTGCCAGCAGCCTGACAGCGGGAGAAGGCAGCGAGCAGTACTTC. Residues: CASSLTAGEGSEQYF.

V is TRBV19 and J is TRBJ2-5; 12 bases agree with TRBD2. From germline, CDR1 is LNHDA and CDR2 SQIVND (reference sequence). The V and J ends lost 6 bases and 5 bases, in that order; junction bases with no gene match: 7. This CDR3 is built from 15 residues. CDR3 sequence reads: CASSPRLAGVETQYF. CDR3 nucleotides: TGTGCCAGTAGCCCCAGACTAGCGGGAGTTGAGACCCAGTACTTC.

The CDR3 DNA sequence: TGTGCCAGCAGCCTCTATAGCAATCAGCCCCAGCATTTT. This gives the protein CASSLYSNQPQHF. The chain combines TRBV3-1 (or the pseudogene TRBV3-2) with TRBJ1-5; the D is unclear. The germline gives CDR1 LGHDT, CDR2 YNNKEL (reference sequence). Trimming pared 4 bases from V and 0 bases from J, leaving 4 bases between. The length of the CDR3 is 13 residues.

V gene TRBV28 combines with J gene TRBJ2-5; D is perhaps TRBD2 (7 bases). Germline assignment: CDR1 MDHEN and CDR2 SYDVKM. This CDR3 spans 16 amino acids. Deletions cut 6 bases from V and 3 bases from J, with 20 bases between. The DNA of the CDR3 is TGTGCCAGCAGATCGGTAGGGGGAGGGCCAAAAGAGACCCAGTACTTC. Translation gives CASRSVGGGPKETQYF.

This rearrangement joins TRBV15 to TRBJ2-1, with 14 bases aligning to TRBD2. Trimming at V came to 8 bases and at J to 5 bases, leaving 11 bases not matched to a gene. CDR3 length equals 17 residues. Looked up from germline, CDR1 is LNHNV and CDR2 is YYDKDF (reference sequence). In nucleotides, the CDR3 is TGTGCCACCTTGACTAGCGGGAGGGCCTCGCGGAACAATGAGCAGTTCTTC. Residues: CATLTSGRASRNNEQFF.

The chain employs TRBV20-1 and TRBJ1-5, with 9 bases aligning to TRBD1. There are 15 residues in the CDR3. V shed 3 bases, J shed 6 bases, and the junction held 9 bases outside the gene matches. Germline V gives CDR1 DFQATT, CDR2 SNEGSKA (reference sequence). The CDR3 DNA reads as TGCAGTGCTAGTGGAGAGGGGACAGGGCTTCAGCCCCAGCATTTT. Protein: CSASGEGTGLQPQHF.

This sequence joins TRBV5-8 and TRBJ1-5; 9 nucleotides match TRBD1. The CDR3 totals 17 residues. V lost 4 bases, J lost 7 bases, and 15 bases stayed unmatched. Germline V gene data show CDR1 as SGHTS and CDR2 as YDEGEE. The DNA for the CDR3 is TGTGCCAGCAGCCTCTGGACAGGGGCGCGGTCACTACAGCCCCAGCATTTT. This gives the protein CASSLWTGARSLQPQHF.

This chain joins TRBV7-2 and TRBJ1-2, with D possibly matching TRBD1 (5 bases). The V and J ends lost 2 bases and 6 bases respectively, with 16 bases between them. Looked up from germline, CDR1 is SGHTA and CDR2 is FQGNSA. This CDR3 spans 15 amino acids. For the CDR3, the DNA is TGTGCCAGCAGCTTAAGGGGCGTAGTCTTGGATGGCTACACCTTC. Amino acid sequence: CASSLRGVVLDGYTF.

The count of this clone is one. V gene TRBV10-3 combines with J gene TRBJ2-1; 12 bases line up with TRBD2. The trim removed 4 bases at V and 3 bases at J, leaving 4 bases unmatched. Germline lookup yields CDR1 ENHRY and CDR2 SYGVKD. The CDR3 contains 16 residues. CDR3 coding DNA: TGTGCCATCAGTGCGGGACTAGCGGGCAACTACAATGAGCAGTTCTTC. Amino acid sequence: CAISAGLAGNYNEQFF.

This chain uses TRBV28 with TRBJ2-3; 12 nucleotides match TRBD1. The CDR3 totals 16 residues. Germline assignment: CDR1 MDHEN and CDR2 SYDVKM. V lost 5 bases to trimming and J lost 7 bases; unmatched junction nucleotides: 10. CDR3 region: CASSTPGQGAKNTQYF. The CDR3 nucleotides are TGTGCCAGCAGTACCCCGGGACAGGGGGCAAAAAATACGCAGTATTTT.

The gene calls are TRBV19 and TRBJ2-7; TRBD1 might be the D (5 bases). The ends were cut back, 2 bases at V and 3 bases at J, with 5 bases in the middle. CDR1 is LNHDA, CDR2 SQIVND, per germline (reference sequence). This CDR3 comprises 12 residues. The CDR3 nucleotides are TGTGCCAGTAGTATACAGGGCTACGAGCAGTACTTC. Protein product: CASSIQGYEQYF. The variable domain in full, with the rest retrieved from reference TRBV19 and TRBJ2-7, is DGGITQSPKYLFRKEGQNVTLSCEQNLNHDAMYWYRQDPGQGLRLIYYSQIVNDFQKGDIAEGYSVSREKKESFPLTVTSAQKNPTAFYLCASSIQGYEQYFGPGTRLTVT.

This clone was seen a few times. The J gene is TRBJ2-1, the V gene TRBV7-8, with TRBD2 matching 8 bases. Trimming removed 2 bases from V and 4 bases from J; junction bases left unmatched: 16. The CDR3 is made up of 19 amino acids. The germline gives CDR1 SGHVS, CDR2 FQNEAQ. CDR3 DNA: TGTGCCAGCAGCTTAAGAACCAGCGGGGGACTCCTCTCTTACAATGAGCAGTTCTTC. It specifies CASSLRTSGGLLSYNEQFF.